What follows are 29 T cell receptor beta chains derived from one specimen sequenced in a study of blood T cell repertoires in COVID-19. The repertoire was sequenced with immunoSEQ multiplex PCR; TCRdb's copy has only in-frame clones and lacks some. The repertoire holds roughly 180,000 clones, with approximately 88% as singletons. The sample was peripheral blood. The source is a woman aged 40 to 50 with COVID-19, enrolled during active disease.

This clone was found a few times. The genes are TRBV4-1 and TRBJ1-5; D unclear. The CDR3 runs to 14 residues. Trimming cost V 0 bases and J 5 bases, with 8 bases left between them. Germline V gene data show CDR1 as MGHRA and CDR2 as YSYEKL. The chain's CDR3 is CASSQEDSDQPQHF. CDR3 nucleotides: TGCGCCAGCAGCCAAGAAGACTCAGATCAGCCCCAGCATTTT.

This clone was detected once. This rearrangement joins TRBV6-1 to TRBJ1-2; no reliable D call. The V and J ends lost 2 bases and 5 bases respectively, with 9 bases between them. CDR1 is MNHNS and CDR2 is SASEGT in the germline V gene. This CDR3 region has 13 residues. The CDR3 protein is CASSERLHYGYTF. The CDR3, as DNA: TGTGCCAGCAGTGAACGACTCCATTATGGCTACACCTTC.

The rearrangement joins TRBV24-1 to TRBJ1-5; D gene uncertain. This CDR3 is built from 12 residues. V gave up 3 bases and J gave up 7 bases, with 6 bases separating them. CDR1 KGHDR and CDR2 SFDVKD come from the germline V gene. CDR3 loop: CATSDPGQPQHF. In nucleotides, the CDR3 is TGTGCCACCAGTGATCCCGGGCAGCCCCAGCATTTT.

The chain links TRBV5-4 to TRBJ2-7, with 10 bases fitting TRBD2. There are 15 residues in the CDR3. Germline assignment: CDR1 SGHNT and CDR2 YYREEE (reference sequence). After removal of 0 bases from V and 3 bases from J, the junction contained 3 bases not matched to a gene. CDR3 sequence: CASSLVAGGNYEQYF. CDR3 nucleotide sequence: TGTGCCAGCAGCTTGGTAGCGGGGGGCAACTACGAGCAGTACTTC.

The rearrangement joins TRBV15 to TRBJ2-3, with D perhaps TRBD2 (5 bases). This CDR3 is 16 amino acids long. The germline V gene has CDR1 LNHNV and CDR2 YYDKDF (reference sequence). The ends were cut back, 0 bases at V and 2 bases at J, with 12 bases in the middle. CDR3 bases: TGTGCCACCAGCAGAGAAATTCAGCGGCTCACAGATACGCAGTATTTT. This sequence encodes CATSREIQRLTDTQYF.

V and J are TRBV9 and TRBJ1-2; possibly TRBD1 for D (5 bases). V lost 0 bases, J lost 8 bases, and 14 bases lay in between. CDR1 is SGDLS and CDR2 is YYNGEE in the germline V gene. CDR3 size: 14 residues. CDR3 in amino acids: CASSVGWQGKGYTF. The CDR3, as DNA: TGTGCCAGCAGCGTAGGTTGGCAGGGAAAAGGCTACACCTTC.

This clone was counted between two and nine times. The V and J genes are TRBV7-3 and TRBJ2-7, with 7 bases fitting TRBD2. Trimming removed 5 bases from V and 0 bases from J; junction bases left unmatched: 16. The CDR3 is 18 amino acids. Germline CDR1 reads SGHTA; CDR2 reads FQGTGA. CDR3 sequence reads: CASSPLAGLDYTSYEQYF. CDR3 nucleotides: TGTGCCAGCAGCCCCCTAGCCGGACTAGACTATACCTCCTACGAGCAGTACTTC.

This clone was seen a handful of times. The chain combines TRBV5-4 with TRBJ2-7; 10 nucleotides match TRBD1. The CDR3 loop spans 14 amino acids. Germline V gene sequence: CDR1 SGHNT, CDR2 YYREEE (reference sequence). The V gene end was trimmed by 4 bases and the J gene end by 3 bases; junction bases not matched to a gene: 4. The CDR3 nucleotides read TGTGCCAGCAGCCCCCGGGACAGGGGCTACGAGCAGTACTTC. The encoded protein is CASSPRDRGYEQYF.

This chain uses TRBV6-4 with TRBJ2-1; TRBD2 agrees at 7 bases. Trimming at V came to 2 bases and at J to 7 bases, leaving 14 bases not matched to a gene. Germline V CDR1 and CDR2: MRHNA, SNTAGT. The CDR3 runs 17 residues. The chain's CDR3 is CASSDPRGLEGANEQFF. The CDR3 nucleotides read TGTGCCAGCAGTGACCCTCGAGGACTAGAAGGTGCAAATGAGCAGTTCTTC.

The chain recombines TRBV15 with TRBJ1-1; TRBD1 might be the D (6 bases). The ends were cut back, 4 bases at V and 10 bases at J, with 19 bases in the middle. The CDR3 sequence is 14 residues long. The germline CDR1 and CDR2 sequences are LNHNV and YYDKDF (reference sequence). CDR3 DNA: TGTGCCACCAGCACCCCCGGACAGTTTTGGGGAGCTTTCTTT. Translated: CATSTPGQFWGAFF.

The chain combines TRBV21-1 with TRBJ2-7; the table gives TRBD1 as D, unverified against the DNA. TRBV21-1 is a documented pseudogene. The CDR3 consists of 15 residues. The CDR3 coding sequence is TGTGCCAGCAGCGATACCTGGACAGGGTACCACGAGCAGTACTTC. Amino acid sequence: CASSDTWTGYHEQYF.

V gene TRBV19 combines with J gene TRBJ1-4; 9 nucleotides line up with TRBD1. Germline CDR1 reads LNHDA; CDR2 reads SQIVND (reference sequence). The CDR3 totals 20 residues. V gave up 2 bases and J gave up 0 bases; unmatched junction bases: 13. The CDR3 DNA reads as TGTGCCAGTAGTATAAGGCCCGGGACAGGGAAGAGAGCAACTAATGAAAAACTGTTTTTT. Translating it yields CASSIRPGTGKRATNEKLFF.

The CDR3 DNA reads as TGTGCCAGCAGCGTACGGGCAGGGGGGAACACTGAAGCTTTCTTT. Its translation is CASSVRAGGNTEAFF. This rearrangement joins TRBV9 to TRBJ1-1; TRBD1 aligns across 7 bases. From germline, CDR1 is SGDLS and CDR2 YYNGEE. The CDR3 has 15 amino acids. J gave up 1 base and V 1 base, and 4 bases lay outside the gene matches.

This clone was counted only a few times. V is TRBV4-1 and J is TRBJ2-7, with 8 bases fitting TRBD2. Losses at the gene ends were 4 bases for V and 4 bases for J; bases not matched to a gene: 9. The CDR3 covers 15 residues. Germline V gene sequence: CDR1 MGHRA, CDR2 YSYEKL. CDR3 bases: TGCGCCAGCAGCCCGTCCGACGGGGGGGCGTACGAGCAGTACTTC. Its protein product is CASSPSDGGAYEQYF.

The rearrangement uses TRBV10-1 and TRBJ1-4, with D maybe TRBD1 (5 bases). Germline V gene lookup returns CDR1 WNHNN and CDR2 SYGVQD (reference sequence). This CDR3 is 15 amino acids long. The V end lost 5 bases, the J end lost 3 bases, and 13 bases lay between the germline ends. CDR3 DNA: TGCGCCAGCAGTATGTCACAAGGGGCTAATGAAAAACTGTTTTTT. The encoded protein is CASSMSQGANEKLFF.

The rearrangement joins TRBV13 to TRBJ2-2; 9 bases are a match to TRBD1. Germline values: CDR1 PRHDT, CDR2 FYEKMQ (reference sequence). J lost 2 bases, V lost 1 base, and 5 bases had no gene match. The CDR3 totals 17 residues. The CDR3 nucleotides read TGTGCCAGCAGCTTAGTCAGGACAGGGGCTAACACCGGGGAGCTGTTTTTT. It is translated as CASSLVRTGANTGELFF.

The chain recombines TRBV6-5 with TRBJ2-7; 7 bases match TRBD2. The length of the CDR3 is 14 residues. Per the germline V gene, CDR1 is MNHEY and CDR2 is SVGAGI. The J segment lost 5 bases and the V segment lost 6 bases, leaving 10 bases of the junction unmatched. CDR3 sequence: CASRFLGGSNEQYF. In DNA, the CDR3 is TGTGCCAGCAGGTTCTTAGGCGGGAGCAACGAGCAGTACTTC.

The chain employs TRBV14 and TRBJ1-6, with D perhaps TRBD1 (6 bases). CDR1 SGHDN and CDR2 FVKESK come from the germline V gene. The CDR3 extends over 15 amino acids. V dropped 4 bases and J dropped 7 bases, with 14 bases sitting between them. The CDR3 nucleotides are TGTGCCAGCAGCCTCTCTCGCAGGGGAAATTCACCCCTCCACTTT. Its protein is CASSLSRRGNSPLHF.

This sequence joins TRBV27 and TRBJ1-2; D is unclear. Trimming left V 6 bases short and J 4 bases short, with 18 bases between. Per the germline V gene, CDR1 is MNHEY and CDR2 is SMNVEV (reference sequence). The CDR3 length is 15 residues. DNA for the CDR3: TGTGCCAGCAGACAGTCGAGGGCGCGAGGCTATGGCTACACCTTC. It specifies CASRQSRARGYGYTF.

V usage is TRBV11-2 and J usage is TRBJ1-2; maybe TRBD1 (5 bases). The CDR3 contains 15 residues. Germline values: CDR1 SGHAT, CDR2 FQNNGV. The ends were cut back, 3 bases at V and 2 bases at J, with 13 bases in the middle. The CDR3 reads CASSFRQTENYGYTF. The CDR3 bases are TGTGCCAGCAGCTTTAGACAGACGGAGAACTATGGCTACACCTTC.

This chain uses TRBV6-5 with TRBJ2-1, with 8 bases that match TRBD1. Germline CDR1 MNHEY, CDR2 SVGAGI. The junction had 5 bases not matched to a gene; V was cut back by 0 bases and J by 7 bases. This CDR3 is 15 amino acids long. The CDR3 protein is CASSYSDRGRNEQFF. CDR3 DNA: TGTGCCAGCAGTTACTCTGACAGGGGTAGGAATGAGCAGTTCTTC.

This rearrangement joins TRBV28 to TRBJ2-3; 9 bases map to TRBD2. This CDR3 comprises 15 residues. Germline V gene lookup returns CDR1 MDHEN and CDR2 SYDVKM. J lost 6 bases, V lost 3 bases, and 7 bases had no gene match. CDR3 residues: CASSFGGRALDTQYF. For the CDR3, the DNA is TGTGCCAGCAGTTTTGGCGGGAGGGCCCTGGATACGCAGTATTTT.

Of note for this clone: Other nucleotide sequences from this sample produce the same CDR3. This rearrangement joins TRBV6-5 to TRBJ1-1; tentatively, D is TRBD1 (6 bases). Germline lookup yields CDR1 MNHEY and CDR2 SVGAGI. V lost 2 bases, J lost 0 bases, and 10 bases lay in between. The CDR3 runs 15 residues. CDR3 in DNA: TGTGCCAGCAGTTACGGGGGGGCGTTGAACACTGAAGCTTTCTTT. Residues: CASSYGGALNTEAFF.

This clone was seen a single time. The chain's CDR3 is CASSLGTSNAEQFF. In DNA, the CDR3 is TGTGCCAGCAGCTTGGGGACTAGCAACGCTGAGCAGTTCTTC. This chain joins TRBV5-6 and TRBJ2-1; TRBD2 aligns across 8 bases. This CDR3 spans 14 amino acids. CDR1 is SGHDT and CDR2 is YYEEEE in the germline V gene. Losses at the gene ends were 0 bases for V and 9 bases for J; bases not matched to a gene: 5.

This chain links TRBV7-2 with TRBJ2-3; 10 positions match TRBD2. The CDR3 length is 14 residues. In germline, CDR1 is SGHTA, CDR2 FQGNSA. Trimming cost V 2 bases and J 4 bases; bases outside gene matches: 0. The CDR3 sequence is CASSLSGGADTQYF. The CDR3, as DNA: TGTGCCAGCAGCTTAAGCGGGGGGGCAGATACGCAGTATTTT.

The rearrangement uses TRBV6-5 and TRBJ1-3; the D gene is possibly TRBD1 (6 bases). The germline V and J ends were trimmed by 6 bases and 0 bases, with 9 bases remaining between them. Germline V gives CDR1 MNHEY, CDR2 SVGAGI. This CDR3 spans 14 amino acids. This CDR3 is CASRTGVSGNTIYF. CDR3 bases: TGTGCCAGCAGGACAGGTGTCTCTGGAAACACCATATATTTT.

J is TRBJ2-1 and V is TRBV2; 11 bases are shared with TRBD1. The CDR3 runs to 15 residues. CDR1 SNHLY and CDR2 FYNNEI come from the germline V gene. V trimming: 7 bases; J trimming: 4 bases; junction bases outside the gene matches: 6. The CDR3 coding sequence is TGTGCCAGCACCAGTGGGACAGGGGGGTACAATGAGCAGTTCTTC. Translation gives CASTSGTGGYNEQFF. The full variable domain, completed using reference TRBV2 and TRBJ2-1, is EPEVTQTPSHQVTQMGQEVILRCVPISNHLYFYWYRQILGQKVEFLVSFYNNEISEKSEIFDDQFSVERPDGSNFTLKIRSTKLEDSAMYFCASTSGTGGYNEQFFGPGTRLTVL.

The chain combines TRBV29-1 with TRBJ1-2; D is possibly TRBD1 (5 bases). The CDR3 is 16 residues long. The V gene lost 3 bases and the J gene lost 2 bases, with 19 bases spanning the gap. Germline V lookup: CDR1 SQVTM, CDR2 ANQGSEA. In nucleotides, the CDR3 is TGCAGCGTTGACAATGTAGGCAGGGCCCTGAACTATGGCTACACCTTC. Its translation is CSVDNVGRALNYGYTF.

The chain uses TRBV10-2 and TRBJ2-7; TRBD1 aligns across 9 bases. V lost 2 bases and J lost 3; bases outside the gene matches: 5. This CDR3 spans 15 amino acids. From germline, CDR1 is WSHSY and CDR2 SAAADI. The CDR3 loop is CASSEAGQGNYEQYF. DNA of the CDR3: TGCGCCAGCAGTGAGGCGGGACAGGGAAACTACGAGCAGTACTTC.